One and the same sample provided the 32 T cell receptor beta chains below, sequenced in a study of tumor-infiltrating lymphocytes in primary liver carcinoma. The researchers produced TCR beta cDNA from approximately 0.45 ug total RNA with a constant-region primer. Generation of the TCR beta libraries relied on three nested multiplex PCR rounds using slightly modified ARM-PCR. For 10 cycles apiece, the opening two PCR rounds ran with TRBV1-TRBV30 forward primers and a C-beta reverse primer. TCRdb processed the multiplex PCR reads anew with MiXCR; each CDR3 protein has one entry. This sample has about 120,000 distinct CDR3 sequences; about two thirds occur once, and the top ten carry over 8%. Co-extraction yielded RNA and DNA from around 20-30 mg of unsorted bulk tissue. The source material was tumor-adjacent normal liver tissue. The receptors were sampled from a woman aged 60-75 years with primary liver carcinoma and hepatitis B virus infection.

As concerns this clonotype: This may be a read error, as it is one base from a much larger clone. The chain is built from TRBV5-1 and TRBJ2-3; 11 bases fit TRBD2. CDR1 is SGHRS and CDR2 is YFSETQ in the germline V gene. This CDR3 has 17 amino acids. CDR3 sequence: CDSSLGLAGGVTDTQYF. In DNA form, the CDR3 reads TGCGACAGCAGCTTGGGTCTAGCGGGAGGAGTCACAGATACGCAGTATTTT.

As regards this clonotype: At one end, the junction sequence differs from germline, possibly due to a read error. The chain has TRBV6-2 or TRBV6-3 and TRBJ2-1; weak D call: TRBD1 (5 bases). CDR1 and CDR2 from the germline V gene are MNHEY and SVGEGT. The CDR3 is made up of 13 amino acids. This chain's CDR3 is CGSRVTANNGQFF. DNA for the CDR3: TGTGGCAGCAGGGTGACTGCAAACAATGGGCAATTCTTC.

The rearrangement joins TRBV4-2 to TRBJ2-3, with D maybe TRBD2 (6 bases). Germline V gene data show CDR1 as LGHNA and CDR2 as YNFKEQ. The CDR3 runs to 15 residues. CDR3 loop: CVSSQPSDSTDTQYF. Written as DNA, the CDR3 is TGTGTCAGTAGCCAACCTAGCGACAGTACAGATACGCAGTATTTT.

The genes are TRBV11-1 and TRBJ1-2; TRBD1 aligns across 8 bases. The CDR3 sequence is 15 residues long. Germline V gene sequence: CDR1 SGHAT, CDR2 FQDESV (reference sequence). The CDR3 nucleotides read TGTAGCAGCAGTTTCTCGGACAGGGTCAGGGATGACTACACCTTC. Translating gives CSSSFSDRVRDDYTF.

About this clonotype itself: The junction shows a germline mismatch at one end, possibly a read error. This sequence joins TRBV4-1 and TRBJ2-4; D might be TRBD2 (6 bases). Germline V CDR1 and CDR2: MGHRA, YSYEKL. The CDR3 covers 17 residues. CDR3 in DNA: TGCGCCAGCAACCAAAGTCCTAGCGCAAGGCCCAAAAACATTCAGTACTTC. This translates into CASNQSPSARPKNIQYF.

Points on this clonotype: At one end, the junction sequence differs from germline, possibly due to a read error. The chain carries TRBV6-5 and TRBJ1-2, with D unresolved. The CDR3 has 16 amino acids. Germline lookup yields CDR1 MNHEY and CDR2 SVGAGI. CDR3 sequence (DNA): TGTGCGAGCAGTTACCCCTTCGGAGGCAGGAACTATGGCTACACCTTC. Its translation is CASSYPFGGRNYGYTF.

Regarding this clonotype: A read error may produce the germline difference seen at one junction end. V gene TRBV6-5 combines with J gene TRBJ1-5; 7 nucleotides match TRBD1. The CDR3 runs 16 residues. Germline V gives CDR1 MNHEY, CDR2 SVGAGI. CDR3 residues: CATSTTAQGGNQPQHF. Here the CDR3 DNA reads TGTGCCACCAGTACAACCGCCCAGGGGGGAAATCAGCCCCAGCATTTT.

Notes on this clonotype: A much larger clone differs from this one at a single base, so this may be a read error. The chain carries TRBV7-9 and TRBJ2-3; D is possibly TRBD2 (6 bases). There are 15 residues in the CDR3. From germline, CDR1 is SEHNR and CDR2 FQNEAQ (reference sequence). The V gene lost 10 bases and the J gene lost 5 bases, with 22 bases spanning the gap. In DNA form, the CDR3 reads TGTGCCACCAACGGGAAATCGGGGGTCATAGATACGCAGTATTTT. This codes for CATNGKSGVIDTQYF.

With respect to this clonotype: A single base separates this from a much larger clone, so it may be a read error. V and J are TRBV12-3 or TRBV12-4 and TRBJ2-6; TRBD1 is a possible D gene (6 bases). This CDR3 spans 17 amino acids. The germline V and J ends were trimmed by 8 bases and 1 base, with 18 bases remaining between them. The CDR3 is CASGEQTGKSGANVLTF. Written as DNA, the CDR3 is TGTGCCAGCGGAGAACAGACAGGAAAGTCTGGGGCCAACGTCCTGACTTTC.

The V gene is TRBV20-1, the J gene TRBJ1-6; 8 bases fit TRBD1. Germline loops: CDR1 DFQATT, CDR2 SNEGSKA (reference sequence). V trimming: 2 bases; J trimming: 0 bases; junction bases outside the gene matches: 6. The CDR3 covers 17 residues. CDR3 amino acids: CSARSDREDSYNSPLHF. Written as DNA, the CDR3 is TGCAGTGCTAGATCGGACAGGGAGGACTCCTATAATTCACCCCTCCACTTT.

The chain recombines TRBV4-1 with TRBJ1-5, with 9 bases lining up with TRBD1. Germline V gene data show CDR1 as MGHRA and CDR2 as YSYEKL. This CDR3 spans 15 amino acids. J was trimmed by 9 bases and V by 4 bases; bases with no gene match: 10. The CDR3 sequence: CASSLGTGPTPPQHF. DNA of the CDR3: TGCGCCAGCAGCCTTGGGACAGGGCCGACTCCGCCCCAGCATTTT.

The chain recombines TRBV7-8 with TRBJ2-1; TRBD2 aligns across 15 bases. In germline, CDR1 is SGHVS, CDR2 FQNEAQ. Trimming took 5 bases from V and 6 from J; bases not matched to a gene: 11. The CDR3 is 18 residues long. CDR3 protein: CASSPRTSGRALCNEQFF. The CDR3 DNA follows: TGTGCCAGCAGCCCAAGGACTAGCGGGAGGGCCCTATGCAATGAGCAGTTCTTC. The full variable domain, in which reference TRBV7-8 and TRBJ2-1 provide the parts outside the CDR3, is GAGVSQSPRYKVAKRGQDVALRCDPISGHVSLFWYQQALGQGPEFLTYFQNEAQLDKSGLPSDRFFAERPEGSVSTLKIQRTQQEDSAVYLCASSPRTSGRALCNEQFFGPGTRLTVL.

In its sample, this clonotype was seen many times. The chain carries TRBV5-1 and TRBJ2-7, with D possibly TRBD2 on 5 matching bases. CDR1 and CDR2 from the germline V gene are SGHRS and YFSETQ. This CDR3 spans 12 amino acids. Trimming left V 3 bases short and J 3 bases short, with 7 bases between. The CDR3 coding sequence is TGCGCCAGCAGCTCCGGACTCTACGAGCAGTACTTC. Translated: CASSSGLYEQYF.

V is TRBV12-3 or TRBV12-4 and J is TRBJ2-3; D is perhaps TRBD2 (6 bases). With 2 bases removed from V and 6 bases from J, the gap between germline ends came to 15 bases. The CDR3 totals 15 residues. CDR3 nucleotide sequence: TGTGCCAGCAGTTTAAGTGGGAGGACACAGGATACGCAGTATTTT. Translation: CASSLSGRTQDTQYF.

About this clonotype: Given the absence of the conserved phenylalanine or tryptophan at the CDR3 end, a read error is likely. The rearrangement joins TRBV11-1 to TRBJ2-4; D is ambiguous. The CDR3 length is 14 residues. Trimming left V 10 bases short and J 2 bases short, with 15 bases between. Germline V CDR1 and CDR2: SGHAT, FQDESV (reference sequence). CDR3 DNA sequence: TGTGCCAACGGCTTACCAGGAACCAAAAACATTCAGTACATC. Its translation is CANGLPGTKNIQYI.

A remark on this clonotype: At one end, the junction sequence differs from germline, possibly due to a read error. The CDR3 region is CASTPEQGDYNEQLF. The CDR3 nucleotides read TGTGCCAGCACCCCTGAGCAGGGGGACTACAATGAGCAGCTCTTC. The rearrangement joins TRBV12-3 or TRBV12-4 to TRBJ2-1; perhaps D is TRBD1 or TRBD2 (7 bases each). The CDR3 consists of 15 residues.

The CDR3 DNA sequence: TGCAGTGCTTTCCAAAAGAGGAGCCCAGTGGCCGGGGAGCTGTTTTTT. This translates into CSAFQKRSPVAGELFF. The chain carries TRBV20-1 and TRBJ2-2, with unresolved D. CDR1 is DFQATT, CDR2 SNEGSKA, per germline (reference sequence). The CDR3 spans 16 residues. V gave up 5 bases and J gave up 6 bases, with 22 bases separating them.

The chain joins TRBV7-9 to TRBJ2-7, with TRBD1 identical over 9 bases. CDR3 length: 16 residues. CDR1 is SEHNR and CDR2 is FQNEAQ in the germline V gene (reference sequence). V was pared by 4 bases and J by 6 bases, with 13 bases of the junction left unmatched. The CDR3 here is CASSSYRDRAKGEQYF. CDR3 coding DNA: TGTGCCAGCAGCTCCTACCGGGACAGGGCCAAAGGCGAGCAGTACTTC.

The chain is built from TRBV28 and TRBJ2-2; D gene unclear. Looked up from germline, CDR1 is MDHEN and CDR2 is SYDVKM. Trimming took off 5 bases at V and 0 bases at J, with 13 bases between the two ends. The CDR3 runs 16 residues. DNA for the CDR3: TGTGCCAGCAGTCACTATGTGCCCCCGAACACCGGGGAGCTGTTTTTT. Its protein is CASSHYVPPNTGELFF.

As for this clonotype: The junction does not match germline at one end; this may be a read error. The CDR3 nucleotides read TGTACCGGCATCTTAGATAGGACTGGGGAGCTGTTTTTC. Encoded protein: CTGILDRTGELFF. The chain has TRBV11-2 and TRBJ2-2; a possible D gene is TRBD2 (5 bases). Germline values: CDR1 SGHAT, CDR2 FQNNGV. The CDR3 length is 13 residues.

The count of this clonotype is one. The J gene is TRBJ1-5, the V gene TRBV6-7; possibly TRBD1 for D (5 bases). TRBV6-7 is an ORF for which the function is uncertain. CDR3 length equals 15 residues. V was trimmed by 7 bases and J by 0 bases, leaving 13 bases between them. Here the CDR3 reads CASNIKGYSNQPQHF. The CDR3 coding sequence is TGTGCCAGCAATATAAAGGGGTATAGCAATCAGCCCCAGCATTTT.

This clonotype is termed medium-sized. The chain recombines TRBV11-2 with TRBJ1-4; 7 bases align to TRBD1. This CDR3 comprises 15 residues. Germline V gene lookup returns CDR1 SGHAT and CDR2 FQNNGV. Losses at the gene ends were 3 bases for V and 6 bases for J; bases not matched to a gene: 7. The CDR3 spells CASSFQTGKDEKLFF. The CDR3 DNA follows: TGTGCCAGCAGCTTCCAGACAGGGAAGGATGAAAAACTGTTTTTT.

This clonotype turned up a few times. Just one base apart from a much larger clone, this may be a read error. This sequence joins TRBV12-3 or TRBV12-4 and TRBJ1-2; D call uncertain. The germline V and J ends were trimmed by 4 bases and 3 bases, with 6 bases remaining between them. This CDR3 comprises 12 residues. The CDR3 nucleotides are TGTGCCAGCAGTTACGGGGACTATGGCTACACCTTC. Its translation is CASSYGDYGYTF.

This clonotype is deemed large. The chain recombines TRBV11-2 with TRBJ2-1, with 8 positions matching TRBD2. CDR1 and CDR2 from the germline V gene are SGHAT and FQNNGV. V gave up 5 bases and J gave up 4 bases; unmatched junction bases: 7. The CDR3 is 15 residues long. The DNA for the CDR3 is TGTGCCAGCAGCCGACTAGCGTCGGGATACAATGAGCAGTTCTTC. Protein: CASSRLASGYNEQFF. Full variable domain (outside the CDR3, taken from reference TRBV11-2 and TRBJ2-1): EAGVAQSPRYKIIEKRQSVAFWCNPISGHATLYWYQQILGQGPKLLIQFQNNGVVDDSQLPKDRFSAERLKGVDSTLKIQPAKLEDSAVYLCASSRLASGYNEQFFGPGTRLTVL.

There are many counts of this clonotype. The chain joins TRBV7-9 to TRBJ2-5, with 12 nucleotides matching TRBD2. Trimming cost V 5 bases and J 5 bases; bases outside gene matches: 6. CDR1 and CDR2 from the germline V gene are SEHNR and FQNEAQ (reference sequence). This CDR3 comprises 15 residues. CDR3 loop: CASSKRTSGIETQYF. The CDR3 DNA follows: TGTGCCAGCAGCAAACGGACTAGCGGGATTGAGACCCAGTACTTC.

Comments on this clonotype: The CDR3 carries no conserved terminal phenylalanine or tryptophan, so it likely arises from a read error. The V call is TRBV11-1, the J call TRBJ2-1; TRBD2 agrees at 8 bases. The CDR3 covers 16 residues. Germline CDR1 is SGHAT and CDR2 is FQDESV (reference sequence). CDR3 sequence: CTSSFRRLSGGDEQFY. The CDR3 nucleotides read TGTACCAGCAGCTTTAGAAGGCTATCGGGAGGGGATGAGCAGTTCTAC.

A word on this clonotype: It is likely a read error, because the conserved phenylalanine at the end of the CDR3 is missing. The chain carries TRBV7-9 and TRBJ2-1; 16 bases agree with TRBD2. V shed 5 bases, J shed 8 bases, and the junction held 6 bases outside the gene matches. The germline CDR1 and CDR2 sequences are SEHNR and FQNEAQ (reference sequence). This CDR3 is 16 amino acids long. CDR3 protein: CASSTGTSGRAHEQFI. DNA of the CDR3: TGTGCCAGCAGCACTGGGACTAGCGGGAGGGCCCATGAGCAGTTCATC.

The genes are TRBV29-1 and TRBJ2-5; TRBD1 is a possible D gene (5 bases). In germline, CDR1 is SQVTM, CDR2 ANQGSEA. The CDR3 runs to 13 residues. For the CDR3, the DNA is TGCAACGCAGCTCGGGCAGGGAAAGAGACCCAGTACTTC. This sequence encodes CNAARAGKETQYF.

This clonotype appeared once. At one end the junction does not follow the germline gene, possibly because of a read error. This chain joins TRBV5-1 and TRBJ2-7, with TRBD2 matching over 9 bases. The CDR3 has 16 residues. The germline V gene has CDR1 SGHRS and CDR2 YFSETQ. Written as DNA, the CDR3 is TGCGCCAGTAGCTTGGGACAACTAGCGGGTGGCTACGAGCAGTACTTC. Its protein is CASSLGQLAGGYEQYF. The variable domain in full, completed from reference TRBV5-1 and TRBJ2-7, reads KAGVTQTPRYLIKTRGQQVTLSCSPISGHRSVSWYQQTPGQGLQFLFEYFSETQRNKGNFPGRFSGRQFSNSRSEMNVSTLELGDSALYLCASSLGQLAGGYEQYFGPGTRLTVT.

On this clonotype: A read error may explain this, as a much larger clone is one base away. V usage is TRBV7-9 and J usage is TRBJ2-7, with a possible D match to TRBD2 (5 bases). Germline V gene lookup returns CDR1 SEHNR and CDR2 FQNEAQ (reference sequence). The CDR3 has 13 amino acids. The CDR3 is CSSTLLGSYEQYF. The CDR3 DNA is TGTTCCAGCACCCTACTAGGGTCCTACGAGCAGTACTTC.

Details on this clonotype: This likely comes from a read error, as the CDR3 has no conserved phenylalanine or tryptophan at its end. The limits of the CDR3 on the DNA are not certain, so only TCRdb's listed CDR3 is given. The V gene is TRBV11-3, the J gene TRBJ2-1; the table's D call, TRBD2, was not checked against the DNA. Looked up from germline, CDR1 is SGHNT and CDR2 is YENEEA. The CDR3 contains 15 residues when both ends are counted. The CDR3 spells CASSQTSGIYNEQFL.

As for this clonotype: At one of its ends the junction is not consistent with the germline gene, which may arise from a read error. The CDR3: CASSLIPGPGAHCF. CDR3 coding DNA: TGTGCCAGCAGCTTAATTCCGGGGCCAGGGGCCCACTGCTTC. The genes are TRBV11-2 and TRBJ2-5; D perhaps matches TRBD1 (6 bases). This CDR3 spans 14 amino acids. Per the germline V gene, CDR1 is SGHAT and CDR2 is FQNNGV.